This T cell receptor (beta chain) was recorded in a study of monozygotic twins with inflammatory bowel disease. Looked up from germline, CDR1 is MDHEN and CDR2 is SYDVKM. The CDR3 covers 19 residues. The study's findings and limits: IBD patients, compared with healthy twins, shared fewer clonotypes with others (especially with disease activity).

Each sample's cDNA came from eight separate reactions. Incorporation of UMIs carrying a 6-nucleotide sample barcode was performed by template switching. TCRdb re-called the 5' RACE reads and gives one entry per CDR3 protein, without DNA. This repertoire includes more than 300,000 distinct CDR3 sequences. Comments on this clonotype: Its specificity is not known.

What was sequenced was blood. The receptor comes from a human donor with ulcerative colitis or Crohn's disease, or a healthy co-twin of an affected twin (not recorded which). This chain links TRBV28 with TRBJ2-3; as DNA is missing, the TRBD2 call by TCRdb cannot be tested. The CDR3 loop reads CASSFPRASGGESTDTQYF. The variable domain in full, with the rest retrieved from reference TRBV28 and TRBJ2-3, is DVKVTQSSRYLVKRTGEKVFLECVQDMDHENMFWYRQDPGLGLRLIYFSYDVKMKEKGDIPEGYSVSREKKERFSLILESASTNQTSMYLCASSFPRASGGESTDTQYFGPGTRLTVL.